The sequence of this T cell receptor beta chain was determined in a study of cytomegalovirus exposure and HLA in healthy donors. The CDR3 loop spans 15 amino acids. Per the germline V gene, CDR1 is SGHAT and CDR2 is FQNNGV. V lost 8 bases, J lost 1 base, and 10 bases stayed unmatched. Clones were sequenced by immunoSEQ multiplex PCR, and TCRdb holds only the in-frame ones, with some missing. The table shows 150,000 to 200,000 clones, with less than 90% occurring only once. This chain links TRBV11-2 with TRBJ1-2; 7 nucleotides align to TRBD1. This TCR was sampled from a man aged 25-45 years in good health and CMV-seropositive. Sequencing input: PBMCs. DNA of the CDR3: TGTGCCAGCCCCTCTCCGGGACAGTTTAACTATGGCTACACCTTC. Translated: CASPSPGQFNYGYTF.